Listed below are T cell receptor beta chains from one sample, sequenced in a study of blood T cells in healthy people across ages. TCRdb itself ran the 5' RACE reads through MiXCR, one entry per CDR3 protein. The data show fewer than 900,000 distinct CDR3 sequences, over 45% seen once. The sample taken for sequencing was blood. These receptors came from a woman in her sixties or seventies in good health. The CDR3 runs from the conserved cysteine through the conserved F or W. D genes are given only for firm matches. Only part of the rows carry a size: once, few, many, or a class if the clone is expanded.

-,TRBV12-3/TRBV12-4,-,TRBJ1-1,TGTGCCAGCAGTTGGGTTGGGGGGCTGCGTGAAGCTTTCTTT,CASSWVGGLREAFF
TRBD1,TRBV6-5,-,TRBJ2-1,TGTGCCAGCAGATCGACAGGGCTCTACAATGAGCAGTTCTTC,CASRSTGLYNEQFF
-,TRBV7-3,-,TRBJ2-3,TGTGCCAGCAGCTTAAATGCAGCGGATACGCAGTATTTT,CASSLNAADTQYF
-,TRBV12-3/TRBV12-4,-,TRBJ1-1,TGTGCCAGCAGGCTATCGGTTGGAGGAGCTTTCTTT,CASRLSVGGAFF
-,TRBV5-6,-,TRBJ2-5,TGTGCCAGCAGCTCGAATTATCCGGGAAAGGATGAGACCCAGTACTTC,CASSSNYPGKDETQYF
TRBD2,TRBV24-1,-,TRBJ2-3,TGTGCCACCGCGGCGGGAGGAAGCACAGATACGCAGTATTTT,CATAAGGSTDTQYF
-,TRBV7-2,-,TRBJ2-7,TGTGCCAGCAGCTTCTCGACCTATTACGAGCAGTACTTC,CASSFSTYYEQYF
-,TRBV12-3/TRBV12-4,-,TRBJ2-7,TGTGCCAGCAGTTTGATGGCTAGAGAAAGAAATGAGCAGTACTTC,CASSLMARERNEQYF
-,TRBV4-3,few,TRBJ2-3,TGCGCCAGCAGCCCGGGGACAATCAGCACAGATACGCAGTATTTT,CASSPGTISTDTQYF
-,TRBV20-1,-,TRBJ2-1,TGCAGTGTTTCTTTACAGGGAATGGCCTACAATGAGCAGTTCTTC,CSVSLQGMAYNEQFF
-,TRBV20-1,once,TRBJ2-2,TGCAGTGCTAGAGATGTGGGGGCGCGCACCGGGGAGCTGTTTTTT,CSARDVGARTGELFF
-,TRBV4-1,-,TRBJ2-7,TGCGCCAGCAGCTCTTACATAGCCTACGAGCAGTACTTC,CASSSYIAYEQYF
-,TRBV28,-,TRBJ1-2,TGTGCCAGCACCAAAGGGGGAGGGATAAACTATGGCTACACCTTC,CASTKGGGINYGYTF
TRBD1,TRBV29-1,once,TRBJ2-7,TGCAGCGTATCCGGGACAGCGGACGGGCAGTACTTC,CSVSGTADGQYF
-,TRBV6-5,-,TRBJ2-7,TGTGCCAGCAGTTACTGGGGCACGAGCTACGAGCAGTACTTC,CASSYWGTSYEQYF
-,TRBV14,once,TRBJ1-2,TGTGCCAGCAGCCAGCAGGGATTGCGTGACTACACCTTC,CASSQQGLRDYTF
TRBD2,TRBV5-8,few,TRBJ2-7,TGTGCCAGCAGCCTCTCGGTGGGTAGCGGGAGCTACGAGCAGTACTTC,CASSLSVGSGSYEQYF
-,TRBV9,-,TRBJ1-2,TGTGCCAGCAGCCCGGGAGGGGGGAAGTACTATGGCTACACCTTC,CASSPGGGKYYGYTF
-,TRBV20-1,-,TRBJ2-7,TGCAGTGGGTGGGGTGACCCCTACGAGCAGTACTTC,CSGWGDPYEQYF
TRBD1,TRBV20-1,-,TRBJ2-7,TGCAGTGCTAGAGACCGGGACAGGGGACACTACGAGCAGTACTTC,CSARDRDRGHYEQYF
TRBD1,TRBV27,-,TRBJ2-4,TGTGCCAGCAGTTCGGGACAGATAGCCAAAAACATTCAGTACTTC,CASSSGQIAKNIQYF
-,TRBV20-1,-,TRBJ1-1,TGCAGTGCCCCGAGACACCCGGACACTGAAGCTTTCTTT,CSAPRHPDTEAFF
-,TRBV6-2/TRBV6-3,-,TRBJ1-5,TGTGCCAGCAGTTACTCGCCTCTTACCCACGACGACAATCAGCCCCAGCATTTT,CASSYSPLTHDDNQPQHF
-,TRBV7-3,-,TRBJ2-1,TGTGCCAGCGCCCGCTCCCTGAGCTCCTACAATGAGCAGTTCTTC,CASARSLSSYNEQFF